This T cell receptor beta chain was identified during a study of tumor-infiltrating lymphocytes in primary liver carcinoma. Overall study: About 3.5 to 7.13 million productive TCRbeta reads were obtained from the samples, with similar numbers across tissue types. Study results and caveats: Researchers report that only about 7.5-24% of top clones turned up in all five tumor regions. Blood had a significantly lower top-250-clone fraction than tumors did (p = 0.039).

Taking 20-30 mg of unsorted bulk tissue, the authors co-extracted RNA and DNA. Surgery removed the patients' primary liver carcinoma. Comments on this clonotype: Its antigen is unidentified. A much more abundant neighbour one base away suggests this may be a read error.

The investigators made TCR beta cDNA from 400 to 500 ng total RNA, using a constant-region primer. The TCR beta library was amplified through three nested multiplex PCR rounds in a modified ARM-PCR procedure. With TRBV1-TRBV30 forward primers and a C-beta reverse primer, the first two PCR rounds were run for around 10 cycles each. TCRdb fed the multiplex PCR reads into MiXCR, producing one record per CDR3 protein. The sample gives roughly 120,000 distinct CDR3 sequences, 50% to 70% of which show up once; 9.3% is in the top ten. With 8 bases removed from V and 5 bases from J, the gap between germline ends came to 12 bases. Germline CDR1 is ENHRY and CDR2 is SYGVKD. The CDR3 runs to 12 residues.

Sequenced: liver tumor tissue from sampling region 1. Subset described: tumor region T1, superior pole. The chain carries TRBV10-3 and TRBJ2-5, with a tentative D call TRBD2 (5 bases). This TCR came from a woman aged 55 to 70 with primary liver carcinoma and hepatitis B virus infection. The CDR3 spells CAILPWEETQYF. As DNA, the CDR3 is TGTGCCATCTTGCCATGGGAGGAGACCCAGTACTTC.